This is a list of T cell receptor beta chains from one sample in a study of T cells in narcolepsy. Sequenced by immunoSEQ multiplex PCR; TCRdb stores in-frame clones only, minus some. The sample yields over 25,000 clones, about four fifths seen once. Sequenced sample: memory (CD45RA-) CD4+ T cells from blood. The receptors stem from a human donor in good health. The CDR3 runs from the conserved cysteine through the conserved F or W. A D gene is named only where the DNA matches it firmly. Rows give clone size only sometimes, using once, few, many, or a class for an expanded clone.

clone_size	v_call	j_call	d_call	cdr3_aa	cdr3_nt
-	TRBV7-2	TRBJ2-7	-	CASRSRGTSAYEQYF	TGTGCCAGCAGGAGCAGGGGGACTTCTGCTTACGAGCAGTACTTC
-	TRBV7-2	TRBJ2-7	-	CASTPRVGYEQYF	TGTGCCAGCACCCCCCGGGTAGGCTACGAGCAGTACTTC
-	TRBV29-1	TRBJ2-1	-	CSVGGRGVGDEQFF	TGCAGCGTTGGAGGCAGGGGTGTTGGCGATGAGCAGTTCTTC
-	TRBV5-4	TRBJ1-4	-	CASSLEGGKLFF	TGTGCCAGCAGCTTAGAGGGAGGGAAACTGTTTTTT
-	TRBV28	TRBJ2-7	TRBD2	CASSPRGGGAPYEQYF	TGTGCCAGCAGTCCGAGAGGCGGGGGGGCACCCTACGAGCAGTACTTC
once	TRBV6-6	TRBJ1-5	TRBD1	CASSYQGQGGNQPQHF	TGTGCCAGCAGTTACCAGGGGCAGGGGGGCAATCAGCCCCAGCATTTT
-	TRBV5-5	TRBJ1-5	TRBD1	CASSQGDRGRAQPQHF	TGTGCCAGCAGTCAAGGGGACAGGGGCCGGGCTCAGCCCCAGCATTTT
-	TRBV19	TRBJ2-5	TRBD1	CASSIRDRQETQYF	TGTGCCAGTAGTATCCGGGACAGACAAGAGACCCAGTACTTC
-	TRBV30	TRBJ2-7	-	CAWSVLPYEQYF	TGTGCCTGGAGTGTACTCCCGTACGAGCAGTACTTC
few	TRBV9	TRBJ1-1	-	CASSVGLWQGVTEAFF	TGTGCCAGCAGCGTAGGTCTTTGGCAGGGAGTCACTGAAGCTTTCTTT
-	TRBV7-2	TRBJ1-6	-	CASSTRQIPPLHF	TGTGCCAGCAGTACGAGACAGATTCCCCCCCTCCACTTT
few	TRBV10-3	TRBJ1-4	TRBD1	CAIRPGQGSVEKLFF	TGTGCCATCAGGCCGGGACAGGGGTCTGTGGAAAAACTGTTTTTT
few	TRBV25-1	TRBJ2-7	TRBD1	CASSEGTVFGVRQYF	TGTGCCAGCAGTGAAGGGACAGTGTTCGGTGTAAGGCAGTACTTC
-	TRBV5-4	TRBJ2-7	TRBD2	CASSSGLADYEQYF	TGTGCCAGCAGCTCTGGACTAGCGGACTACGAGCAGTACTTC
-	TRBV28	TRBJ2-7	TRBD2	CASSLWEAGAGGPGYEQYF	TGTGCCAGCAGTTTATGGGAAGCCGGGGCGGGAGGGCCGGGATACGAGCAGTACTTC
-	TRBV4-3	TRBJ2-3	-	CASSYLGGSTDTQYF	TGCGCCAGCAGCTACCTGGGGGGTTCCACAGATACGCAGTATTTT
-	TRBV28	TRBJ2-7	-	CASSAEPSYEQYF	TGTGCCAGCAGTGCGGAACCATCCTACGAGCAGTACTTC
-	TRBV5-1	TRBJ2-1	TRBD2	CASSFQLAEAVNEQFF	TGCGCCAGCAGCTTTCAACTAGCGGAGGCGGTCAATGAGCAGTTCTTC
-	TRBV5-6	TRBJ2-1	-	CASSPWLRGAQQFF	TGTGCCAGCAGCCCATGGTTGAGGGGGGCCCAGCAGTTCTTC
-	TRBV6-6	TRBJ1-1	TRBD1	CASSSGTGDGEAEAFF	TGTGCCAGCAGTTCCGGGACAGGGGACGGTGAGGCTGAAGCTTTCTTT
-	TRBV5-4	TRBJ1-2	-	CASSLARGGYGYTF	TGTGCCAGCAGCTTGGCAAGGGGAGGCTATGGCTACACCTTC
-	TRBV18	TRBJ1-5	-	CASSPSGGASNQPQHF	TGTGCCAGCTCACCCTCGGGGGGGGCTAGCAATCAGCCCCAGCATTTT
few	TRBV29-1	TRBJ2-7	-	CSVLLGDYEQYF	TGCAGCGTCCTGCTAGGGGACTACGAGCAGTACTTC
-	TRBV7-9	TRBJ2-2	-	CASTSEGAGELFF	TGTGCCAGCACCTCTGAGGGGGCCGGGGAGCTGTTTTTT
-	TRBV6-4	TRBJ2-2	TRBD1	CASSDSDTYRGSHTGELFF	TGTGCCAGCAGTGACTCTGACACGTACAGGGGGAGTCACACCGGGGAGCTGTTTTTT
-	TRBV7-6	TRBJ2-3	-	CASSLDRADTQYF	TGTGCCAGCAGCTTGGATAGGGCTGATACGCAGTATTTT
-	TRBV6-5	TRBJ1-2	-	CASSEWVTYGYTF	TGTGCCAGCAGTGAATGGGTTACCTATGGCTACACCTTC
-	TRBV27	TRBJ1-2	-	CASSKTNNYGYTF	TGTGCCAGCAGCAAGACGAATAACTATGGCTACACCTTC
-	TRBV5-1	TRBJ2-7	-	CASSPGWGGEEQYF	TGCGCCAGCAGCCCTGGATGGGGGGGCGAGGAGCAGTACTTC